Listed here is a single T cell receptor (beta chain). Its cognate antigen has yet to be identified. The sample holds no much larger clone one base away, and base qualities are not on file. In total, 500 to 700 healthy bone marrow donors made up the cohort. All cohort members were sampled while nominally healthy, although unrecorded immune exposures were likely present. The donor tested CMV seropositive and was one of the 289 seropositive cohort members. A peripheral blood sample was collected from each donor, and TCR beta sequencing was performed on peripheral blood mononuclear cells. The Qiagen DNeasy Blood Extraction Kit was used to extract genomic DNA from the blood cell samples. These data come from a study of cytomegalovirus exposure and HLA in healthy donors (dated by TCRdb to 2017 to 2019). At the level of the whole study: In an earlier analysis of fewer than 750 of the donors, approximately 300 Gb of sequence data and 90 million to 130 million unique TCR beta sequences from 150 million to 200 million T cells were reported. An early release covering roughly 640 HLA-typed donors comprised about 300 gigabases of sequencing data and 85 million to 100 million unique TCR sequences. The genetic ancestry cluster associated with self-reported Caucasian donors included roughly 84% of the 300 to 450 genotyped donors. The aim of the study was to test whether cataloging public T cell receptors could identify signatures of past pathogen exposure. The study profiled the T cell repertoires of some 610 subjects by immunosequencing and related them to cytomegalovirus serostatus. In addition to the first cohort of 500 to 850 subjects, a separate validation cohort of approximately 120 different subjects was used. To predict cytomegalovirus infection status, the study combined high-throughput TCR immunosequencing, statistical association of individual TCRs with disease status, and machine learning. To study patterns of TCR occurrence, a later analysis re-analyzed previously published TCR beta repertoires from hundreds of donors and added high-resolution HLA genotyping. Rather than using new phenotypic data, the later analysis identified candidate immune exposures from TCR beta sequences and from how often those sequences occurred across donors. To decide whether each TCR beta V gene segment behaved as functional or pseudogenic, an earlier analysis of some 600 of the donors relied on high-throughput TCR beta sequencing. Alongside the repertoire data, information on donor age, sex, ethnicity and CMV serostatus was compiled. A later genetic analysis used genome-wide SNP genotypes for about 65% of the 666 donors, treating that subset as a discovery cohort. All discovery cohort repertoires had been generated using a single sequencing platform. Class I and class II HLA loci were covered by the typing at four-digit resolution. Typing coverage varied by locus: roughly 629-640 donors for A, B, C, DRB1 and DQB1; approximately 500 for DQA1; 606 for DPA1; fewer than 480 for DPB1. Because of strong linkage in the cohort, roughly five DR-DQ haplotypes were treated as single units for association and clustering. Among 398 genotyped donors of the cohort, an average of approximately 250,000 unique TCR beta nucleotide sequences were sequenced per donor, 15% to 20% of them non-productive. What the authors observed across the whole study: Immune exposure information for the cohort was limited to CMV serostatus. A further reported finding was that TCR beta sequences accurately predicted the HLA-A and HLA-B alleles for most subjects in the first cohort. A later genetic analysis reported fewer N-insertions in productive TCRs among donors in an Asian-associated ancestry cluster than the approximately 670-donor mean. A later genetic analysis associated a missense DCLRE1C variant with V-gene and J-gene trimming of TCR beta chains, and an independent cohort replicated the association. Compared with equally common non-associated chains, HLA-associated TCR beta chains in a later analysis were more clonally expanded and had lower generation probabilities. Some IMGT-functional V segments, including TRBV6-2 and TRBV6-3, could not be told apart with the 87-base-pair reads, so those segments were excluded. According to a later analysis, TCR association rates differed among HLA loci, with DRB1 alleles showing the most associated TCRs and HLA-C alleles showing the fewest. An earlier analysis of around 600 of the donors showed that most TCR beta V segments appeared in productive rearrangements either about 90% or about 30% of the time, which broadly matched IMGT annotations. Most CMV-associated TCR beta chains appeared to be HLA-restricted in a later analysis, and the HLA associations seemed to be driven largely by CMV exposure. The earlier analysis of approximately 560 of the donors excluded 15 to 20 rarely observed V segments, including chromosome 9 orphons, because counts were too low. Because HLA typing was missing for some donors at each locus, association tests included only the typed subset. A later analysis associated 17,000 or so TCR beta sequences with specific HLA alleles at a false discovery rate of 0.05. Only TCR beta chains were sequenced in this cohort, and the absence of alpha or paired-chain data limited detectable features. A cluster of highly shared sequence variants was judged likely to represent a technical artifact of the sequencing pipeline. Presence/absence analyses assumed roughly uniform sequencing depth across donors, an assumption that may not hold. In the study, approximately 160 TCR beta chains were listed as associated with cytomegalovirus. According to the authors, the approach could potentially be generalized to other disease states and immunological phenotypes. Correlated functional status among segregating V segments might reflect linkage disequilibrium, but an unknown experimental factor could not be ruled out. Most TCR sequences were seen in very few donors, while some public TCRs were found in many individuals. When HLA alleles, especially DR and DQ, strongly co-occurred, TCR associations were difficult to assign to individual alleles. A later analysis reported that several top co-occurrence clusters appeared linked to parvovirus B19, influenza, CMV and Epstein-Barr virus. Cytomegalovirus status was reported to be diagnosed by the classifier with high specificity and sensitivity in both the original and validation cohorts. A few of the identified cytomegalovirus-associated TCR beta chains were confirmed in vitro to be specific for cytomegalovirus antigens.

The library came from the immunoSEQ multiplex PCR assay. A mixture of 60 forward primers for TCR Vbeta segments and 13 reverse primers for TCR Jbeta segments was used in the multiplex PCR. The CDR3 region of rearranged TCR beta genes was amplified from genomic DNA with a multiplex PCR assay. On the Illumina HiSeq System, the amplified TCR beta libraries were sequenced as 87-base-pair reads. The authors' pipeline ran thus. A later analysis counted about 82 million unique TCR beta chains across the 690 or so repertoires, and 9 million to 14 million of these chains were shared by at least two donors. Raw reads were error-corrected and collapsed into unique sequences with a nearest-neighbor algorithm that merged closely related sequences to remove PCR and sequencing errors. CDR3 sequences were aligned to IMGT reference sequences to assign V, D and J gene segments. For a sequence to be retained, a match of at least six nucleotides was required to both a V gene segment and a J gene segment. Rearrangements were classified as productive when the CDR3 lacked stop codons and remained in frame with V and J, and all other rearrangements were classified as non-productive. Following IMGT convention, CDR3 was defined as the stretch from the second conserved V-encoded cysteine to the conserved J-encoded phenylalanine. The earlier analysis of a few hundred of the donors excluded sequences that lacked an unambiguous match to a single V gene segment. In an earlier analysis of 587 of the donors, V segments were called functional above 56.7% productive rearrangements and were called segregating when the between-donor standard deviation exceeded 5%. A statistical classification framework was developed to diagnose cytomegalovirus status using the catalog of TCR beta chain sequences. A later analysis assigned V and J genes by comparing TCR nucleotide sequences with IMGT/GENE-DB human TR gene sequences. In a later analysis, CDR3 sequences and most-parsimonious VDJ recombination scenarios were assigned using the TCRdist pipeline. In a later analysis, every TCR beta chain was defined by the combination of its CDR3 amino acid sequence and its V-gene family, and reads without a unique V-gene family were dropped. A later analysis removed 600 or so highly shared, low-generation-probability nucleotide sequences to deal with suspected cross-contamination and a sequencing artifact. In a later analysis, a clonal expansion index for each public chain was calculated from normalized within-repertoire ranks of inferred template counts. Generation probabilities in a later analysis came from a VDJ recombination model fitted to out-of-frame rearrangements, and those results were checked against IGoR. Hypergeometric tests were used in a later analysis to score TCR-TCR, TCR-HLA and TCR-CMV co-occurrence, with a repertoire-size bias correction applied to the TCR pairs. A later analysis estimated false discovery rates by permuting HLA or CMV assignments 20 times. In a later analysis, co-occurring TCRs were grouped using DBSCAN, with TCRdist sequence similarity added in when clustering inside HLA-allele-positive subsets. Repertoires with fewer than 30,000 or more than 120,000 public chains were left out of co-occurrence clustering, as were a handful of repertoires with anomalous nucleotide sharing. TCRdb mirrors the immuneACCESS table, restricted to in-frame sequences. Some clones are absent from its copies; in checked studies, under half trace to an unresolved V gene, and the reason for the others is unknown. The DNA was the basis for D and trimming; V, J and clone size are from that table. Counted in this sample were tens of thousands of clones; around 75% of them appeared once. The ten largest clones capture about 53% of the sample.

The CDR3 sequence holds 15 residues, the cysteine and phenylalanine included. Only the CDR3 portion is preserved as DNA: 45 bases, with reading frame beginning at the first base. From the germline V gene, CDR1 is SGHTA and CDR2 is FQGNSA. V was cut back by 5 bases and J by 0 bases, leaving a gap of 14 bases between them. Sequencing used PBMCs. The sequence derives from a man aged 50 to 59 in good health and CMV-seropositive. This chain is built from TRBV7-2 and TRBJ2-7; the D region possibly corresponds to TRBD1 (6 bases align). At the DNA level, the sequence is TGTGCCAGCAGCCCCCGGACAGAATTCTCCTACGAGCAGTACTTC. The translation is CASSPRTEFSYEQYF.